Presented here are 30 T cell receptor beta chains from one specimen sequenced in a study of technical replicates of blood from several donors. Data came from immunoSEQ multiplex PCR; TCRdb stores just in-frame clones and leaves some out. The sample has about 93,000 clones, about 95% seen once; the top ten hold 0.25% to 0.3%. The sequenced sample was T cells isolated from PBMCs. All receptors derive from a human donor in good health.

The chain joins TRBV10-3 to TRBJ1-5, with D unclear. V was clipped by 2 bases and J by 4 bases, with 6 bases between them. Germline loops: CDR1 ENHRY, CDR2 SYGVKD. The CDR3 contains 13 residues. CDR3 nucleotides: TGTGCCATCAGTGAGGGAGTGAATCAGCCCCAGCATTTT. This codes for CAISEGVNQPQHF.

The J gene is TRBJ2-1, the V gene TRBV29-1, with D perhaps TRBD2 (6 bases). The CDR3 has 14 amino acids. The V end lost 8 bases, the J end lost 2 bases, and 16 bases lay between the germline ends. CDR1 is SQVTM and CDR2 is ANQGSEA in the germline V gene. The CDR3 nucleotides read TGCAGCTTTCGACCGGGACTGGCCTACAATGAGCAGTTCTTC. Amino acid sequence: CSFRPGLAYNEQFF.

This rearrangement joins TRBV4-1 to TRBJ2-6; the D is unclear. Trimming removed 10 bases from V and 1 base from J, with 11 bases in between. The CDR3 has 14 amino acids. Germline-derived CDR1 and CDR2 are MGHRA and YSYEKL. The DNA of the CDR3 is TGCGCCACCTCCCCGAGATCTGGGGCCAACGTCCTGACTTTC. Amino acid sequence: CATSPRSGANVLTF.

The chain couples TRBV10-1 to TRBJ2-7; 8 bases agree with TRBD1. Germline CDR1 is WNHNN and CDR2 is SYGVQD (reference sequence). This CDR3 comprises 13 residues. The junction had 4 bases not matched to a gene; V was cut back by 6 bases and J by 3 bases. CDR3 coding DNA: TGCGCCAGCAGCTCGGGACAGGACTACGAGCAGTACTTC. The encoded protein is CASSSGQDYEQYF.

The DNA of the CDR3 is TGTGCCAGTATGGACAGGGGTAGTAACATTCAGTACTTC. Encoded protein: CASMDRGSNIQYF. The V call is TRBV19, the J call TRBJ2-4; TRBD1 matches 9 bases. The CDR3 is made up of 13 amino acids. Germline V lookup: CDR1 LNHDA, CDR2 SQIVND (reference sequence). V lost 7 bases, J lost 7 bases, and 5 bases stayed unmatched.

The CDR3 DNA sequence: TGTGCCAGCAGCCAGGCCGCGGGGCAACAAGGTGGAAACACCATATATTTT. Translation: CASSQAAGQQGGNTIYF. The genes are TRBV4-2 and TRBJ1-3, with D tentatively TRBD1 (5 bases). The germline V gene has CDR1 LGHNA and CDR2 YNFKEQ. The CDR3 length is 17 residues. V lost 3 bases to trimming and J lost 3 bases, with 18 bases between them.

The rearrangement joins TRBV14 to TRBJ2-7, with D perhaps matching TRBD1 (6 bases). V was cut by 0 bases and J by 2 bases, with 14 bases left in between. The CDR3 runs to 16 residues. Germline CDR1 SGHDN, CDR2 FVKESK. For the CDR3, the DNA is TGTGCCAGCAGCCAAGATTTGGGGGACACCCCCTACGAGCAGTACTTC. Residues: CASSQDLGDTPYEQYF. The entire variable domain, with the rest obtained from reference TRBV14 and TRBJ2-7, is as follows: EAGVTQFPSHSVIEKGQTVTLRCDPISGHDNLYWYRRVMGKEIKFLLHFVKESKQDESGMPNNRFLAERTGGTYSTLKVQPAELEDSGVYFCASSQDLGDTPYEQYFGPGTRLTVT.

The chain uses TRBV19 and TRBJ2-5, with 11 nucleotides matching TRBD2. The CDR3 length is 15 residues. Germline CDR1 is LNHDA and CDR2 is SQIVND (reference sequence). Germline trimming cut 3 bases from V and 4 bases from J; bases unmatched to any gene: 4. The CDR3 DNA is TGTGCCAGTAGTATTCGACTAGCGGGGACAGAGACCCAGTACTTC. The encoded protein is CASSIRLAGTETQYF.

The chain joins TRBV29-1 to TRBJ1-1; maybe TRBD1 (6 bases). From germline, CDR1 is SQVTM and CDR2 ANQGSEA. The V gene lost 5 bases and the J gene lost 6 bases, with 16 bases spanning the gap. This CDR3 spans 13 amino acids. The DNA for the CDR3 is TGCAGCGTTACCCCACAGGGTACCCCTGAAGCTTTCTTT. This sequence encodes CSVTPQGTPEAFF.

V and J are TRBV7-2 and TRBJ2-5, with TRBD2 as a possible D gene (5 bases). Germline V gives CDR1 SGHTA, CDR2 FQGNSA. CDR3 length: 14 amino acids. V was shortened by 5 bases and J by 5 bases, with 15 bases between the two germline ends. The CDR3 here is CASSLGLYGETQYF. The DNA for the CDR3 is TGTGCCAGCAGCCTCGGACTCTACGGGGAGACCCAGTACTTC.

The genes are TRBV5-1 and TRBJ1-3; 8 bases line up with TRBD1. This CDR3 has 15 residues. Per the germline V gene, CDR1 is SGHRS and CDR2 is YFSETQ. With 3 bases clipped from V and 3 bases from J, the junction kept 5 bases outside the gene matches. The chain's CDR3 is CASSSTGDLGNTIYF. In DNA, the CDR3 is TGCGCCAGCAGCTCGACAGGGGATCTTGGAAACACCATATATTTT.

This chain links TRBV29-1 with TRBJ2-2; D not resolved. CDR1 is SQVTM and CDR2 is ANQGSEA in the germline V gene. This CDR3 is 15 amino acids long. V dropped 4 bases and J dropped 5 bases, with 17 bases sitting between them. Here the CDR3 reads CSVVLWSLGTGELFF. CDR3 DNA sequence: TGCAGCGTTGTTCTTTGGAGTCTAGGAACCGGGGAGCTGTTTTTT.

This sequence joins TRBV18 and TRBJ2-5, with 8 positions matching TRBD1. Germline CDR1 KGHSH, CDR2 LQKENI. The CDR3 is made up of 20 amino acids. V trimming: 4 bases; J trimming: 4 bases; junction bases outside the gene matches: 23. This CDR3 reads CASSLGRSSRGREEGETQYF. The CDR3 DNA sequence: TGTGCCAGCTCACTCGGGCGCAGTAGCAGGGGGCGAGAGGAGGGAGAGACCCAGTACTTC.

The chain employs TRBV4-1 and TRBJ1-4, with 8 bases aligning to TRBD1. Germline CDR1 MGHRA, CDR2 YSYEKL. The CDR3 has 16 amino acids. J gave up 7 bases and V 4 bases, and 11 bases lay outside the gene matches. The chain's CDR3 is CASSPWHGQGPEKLFF. The CDR3 bases are TGCGCCAGCAGCCCGTGGCACGGACAGGGACCTGAAAAACTGTTTTTT.

This chain joins TRBV6-1 and TRBJ2-7, with 10 bases identical to TRBD1. Germline V CDR1 and CDR2: MNHNS, SASEGT. The CDR3 covers 13 residues. V lost 11 bases, J lost 4 bases, and 8 bases stayed unmatched. This chain's CDR3 is CAHGDRGRYEQYF. For the CDR3, the DNA is TGTGCCCACGGGGACAGGGGTAGGTACGAGCAGTACTTC.

The V and J genes are TRBV5-1 and TRBJ2-3; TRBD2 matches at 14 bases. The CDR3 loop spans 15 amino acids. The V gene's germline CDR1 is SGHRS and CDR2 YFSETQ. V gave up 9 bases and J gave up 0 bases; unmatched junction bases: 3. The DNA for the CDR3 is TGCGCCACACGGACTAGCGGGAGGAGCACAGATACGCAGTATTTT. Its protein product is CATRTSGRSTDTQYF.

The chain combines TRBV27 with TRBJ2-7; 7 bases fit TRBD1. The germline gives CDR1 MNHEY, CDR2 SMNVEV (reference sequence). Losses at the gene ends were 6 bases for V and 0 bases for J; bases not matched to a gene: 17. The CDR3 spans 18 residues. The CDR3 sequence: CASSQYRDSFLFSYEQYF. CDR3 nucleotide sequence: TGTGCCAGCAGCCAATACCGGGACAGTTTTCTTTTCTCCTACGAGCAGTACTTC.

The chain has TRBV18 and TRBJ2-7; D unclear. CDR1 and CDR2 from the germline V gene are KGHSH and LQKENI. V lost 4 bases to trimming and J lost 3 bases, with 7 bases between them. The CDR3 spans 12 residues. In DNA, the CDR3 is TGTGCCAGCTCACTCCCCCTCTACGAGCAGTACTTC. Translation: CASSLPLYEQYF.

The chain couples TRBV29-1 to TRBJ1-4, with 8 bases matching TRBD1. The junction had 8 bases not matched to a gene; V was cut back by 5 bases and J by 6 bases. The V gene's germline CDR1 is SQVTM and CDR2 ANQGSEA. CDR3 size: 14 residues. The CDR3 nucleotides are TGCAGCGTTTCTCGGGGACAGGTAGATGAAAAACTGTTTTTT. Protein product: CSVSRGQVDEKLFF.

This clone was seen only a few times. This chain links TRBV7-8 with TRBJ2-7; perhaps TRBD1 as D (7 bases). V gave up 1 base and J gave up 4 bases, with 14 bases separating them. Germline loops: CDR1 SGHVS, CDR2 FQNEAQ. CDR3 length: 15 residues. DNA for the CDR3: TGTGCCAGCAGCTTAGAAACAGGGGACTGGTACGAGCAGTACTTC. This codes for CASSLETGDWYEQYF. The variable domain in full, completed from reference TRBV7-8 and TRBJ2-7, reads GAGVSQSPRYKVAKRGQDVALRCDPISGHVSLFWYQQALGQGPEFLTYFQNEAQLDKSGLPSDRFFAERPEGSVSTLKIQRTQQEDSAVYLCASSLETGDWYEQYFGPGTRLTVT.

The chain uses TRBV6-1 and TRBJ1-3; a weak D match, TRBD1 (6 bases). Germline V CDR1 and CDR2: MNHNS, SASEGT. Trimming cost V 6 bases and J 4 bases, with 13 bases left between them. CDR3 length: 14 amino acids. CDR3 sequence (DNA): TGTGCCAGCAGGGTACAGGGTGCGGGAAACACCATATATTTT. Translation gives CASRVQGAGNTIYF.

The rearrangement joins TRBV18 to TRBJ2-7, with 8 bases aligning to TRBD1. Germline V gene sequence: CDR1 KGHSH, CDR2 LQKENI. The CDR3 covers 13 residues. Germline trimming cut 0 bases from V and 6 bases from J; bases unmatched to any gene: 1. The CDR3 sequence is CASSPPDRVEQYF. DNA of the CDR3: TGTGCCAGCTCACCACCGGACAGGGTCGAGCAGTACTTC.

In this sample, this clone turned up once. The chain recombines TRBV6-1 with TRBJ1-1, with D unresolved. Per the germline V gene, CDR1 is MNHNS and CDR2 is SASEGT. The CDR3 covers 13 residues. V shed 7 bases and J shed 1 base, with 10 bases lying between them. CDR3 sequence reads: CASTKLQNTEAFF. CDR3 DNA sequence: TGTGCCAGCACTAAATTGCAGAACACTGAAGCTTTCTTT.

The chain employs TRBV4-1 and TRBJ1-1; TRBD1 agrees at 8 bases. Trimming removed 6 bases from V and 1 base from J; junction bases left unmatched: 7. Germline V gene lookup returns CDR1 MGHRA and CDR2 YSYEKL. The CDR3 runs to 15 residues. CDR3 region: CASRGQGGGNTEAFF. In DNA form, the CDR3 reads TGCGCCAGCAGAGGACAGGGTGGGGGGAACACTGAAGCTTTCTTT.

The CDR3 here is CASSHPSGQGDEQYF. The CDR3 DNA reads TGCGCCAGCAGTCACCCTTCCGGACAGGGTGACGAGCAGTACTTC. The chain uses TRBV23-1 and TRBJ2-7, with 8 bases lining up with TRBD1. TRBV23-1 is designated an ORF whose function remains uncertain. The CDR3 is made up of 15 amino acids. V lost 3 bases to trimming and J lost 5 bases; unmatched junction nucleotides: 9.

The gene calls are TRBV4-1 and TRBJ1-5; D unresolved. CDR3 size: 14 residues. Trimming stripped 2 bases from V and 4 bases from J, with 9 bases between. Germline values: CDR1 MGHRA, CDR2 YSYEKL. The CDR3: CASSQQTRNQPQHF. CDR3 DNA: TGCGCCAGCAGCCAACAAACCAGAAATCAGCCCCAGCATTTT.

This chain links TRBV2 with TRBJ1-2; D is unclear. Germline loops: CDR1 SNHLY, CDR2 FYNNEI. The CDR3 has 11 amino acids. V was clipped by 5 bases and J by 7 bases, with 8 bases between them. The chain's CDR3 is CASSPRGGYTF. Written as DNA, the CDR3 is TGTGCCAGCAGTCCCCGCGGTGGCTACACCTTC.

The count of this clone is one. V and J are TRBV6-5 and TRBJ2-7, with a weak D call TRBD2 (6 bases). CDR3 length: 15 amino acids. Trimming cost V 0 bases and J 4 bases, with 13 bases left between them. CDR1 MNHEY and CDR2 SVGAGI come from the germline V gene. The CDR3 coding sequence is TGTGCCAGCAGTTACTCGGAGGGAGCTAGATACGAGCAGTACTTC. It specifies CASSYSEGARYEQYF.

V is TRBV6-1 and J is TRBJ2-7; a weak D match, TRBD1 (6 bases). The CDR3 runs to 14 residues. V was trimmed by 9 bases and J by 2 bases, leaving 17 bases between them. Per germline, CDR1 MNHNS and CDR2 SASEGT. The CDR3 DNA sequence: TGTGCCAGTAAACAGGGAGCCCACCCCTACGAGCAGTACTTC. Its translation is CASKQGAHPYEQYF.

The chain links TRBV2 to TRBJ1-1; D is uncertain. Trimming pared 4 bases from V and 0 bases from J, leaving 9 bases between. CDR1 is SNHLY, CDR2 FYNNEI, per germline. CDR3 length equals 14 residues. CDR3 coding DNA: TGTGCCAGCAGTGTGCGAGAGTTGAACACTGAAGCTTTCTTT. Translating gives CASSVRELNTEAFF.